What follows are 12 T cell receptor beta chains derived from one specimen sequenced in a study of blood T cell repertoires in COVID-19. Assay used: immunoSEQ multiplex PCR; TCRdb lists only in-frame clones, some missing. The sample lists over 150,000 clones, about four fifths seen once, with around 12% in the top ten. The specimen sequenced was peripheral blood. These receptors were taken from a woman of 80 years or more with COVID-19, enrolled during active disease.

The chain links TRBV20-1 to TRBJ2-3; D unresolved. The CDR3 spans 11 residues. The V gene's germline CDR1 is DFQATT and CDR2 SNEGSKA (reference sequence). V was clipped by 7 bases and J by 7 bases, with 12 bases between them. CDR3 region: CSVATVNTQYF. CDR3 bases: TGCAGTGTGGCGACTGTAAATACGCAGTATTTT.

The V call is TRBV12-5, the J call TRBJ1-1; 9 bases agree with TRBD1. Trimming at V came to 4 bases and at J to 0 bases, leaving 9 bases not matched to a gene. The CDR3 runs to 17 residues. CDR1 is LGHNT, CDR2 FRNRAP, per germline. CDR3 DNA: TGTGCTAGTGGTTCAACCCCGGGACAGGGCTTGAACACTGAAGCTTTCTTT. It encodes CASGSTPGQGLNTEAFF.

The chain is built from TRBV18 and TRBJ1-5; TRBD1 matches at 9 bases. The CDR3 covers 16 residues. Germline V gives CDR1 KGHSH, CDR2 LQKENI. Trimming took 6 bases from V and 3 from J; bases not matched to a gene: 9. CDR3 sequence: CASSLRDRADNQPQHF. In DNA, the CDR3 is TGTGCCAGCTCCCTCCGGGACAGGGCTGACAATCAGCCCCAGCATTTT.

The V call is TRBV5-1, the J call TRBJ2-3, with 11 bases identical to TRBD2. Germline V gene lookup returns CDR1 SGHRS and CDR2 YFSETQ. The V gene end was trimmed by 3 bases and the J gene end by 5 bases; junction bases not matched to a gene: 5. The CDR3 is 15 residues long. CDR3 loop: CASSSSGTSGDTQYF. CDR3 sequence (DNA): TGCGCCAGCAGCTCCTCCGGGACTAGCGGAGATACGCAGTATTTT. The whole variable domain, filled in from reference TRBV5-1 and TRBJ2-3, reads KAGVTQTPRYLIKTRGQQVTLSCSPISGHRSVSWYQQTPGQGLQFLFEYFSETQRNKGNFPGRFSGRQFSNSRSEMNVSTLELGDSALYLCASSSSGTSGDTQYFGPGTRLTVL.

This clone was counted once. The rearrangement uses TRBV5-1 and TRBJ2-7; the match to TRBD2 covers 8 bases. The ends lost 0 bases at V and 3 bases at J; junction bases unmatched: 5. Germline CDR1 and CDR2: SGHRS and YFSETQ. The CDR3 is 15 amino acids. The DNA of the CDR3 is TGCGCCAGCAGCTTGGGTTCGGGACTAGTCTACGAGCAGTACTTC. Residues: CASSLGSGLVYEQYF.

The gene calls are TRBV7-2 and TRBJ1-1; D is perhaps TRBD1 (5 bases). The V gene lost 1 base and the J gene lost 3 bases, with 12 bases spanning the gap. The CDR3 loop spans 15 amino acids. CDR1 is SGHTA and CDR2 is FQGNSA in the germline V gene. The CDR3 bases are TGTGCCAGCAGCTTAGGTTCAGGGTGGGACACTGAAGCTTTCTTT. Residues: CASSLGSGWDTEAFF.

The rearrangement uses TRBV4-3 and TRBJ2-2; TRBD2 might be the D (6 bases). Germline CDR1 LGHNA, CDR2 YSLEER. This CDR3 is built from 15 residues. The V end lost 8 bases, the J end lost 1 base, and 14 bases lay between the germline ends. The chain's CDR3 is CASWYGTGNTGELFF. CDR3 nucleotide sequence: TGCGCCAGCTGGTACGGGACTGGGAACACCGGGGAGCTGTTTTTT.

This sequence joins TRBV4-3 and TRBJ1-1; 7 nucleotides align to TRBD1. J lost 4 bases, V lost 4 bases, and 6 bases had no gene match. Per germline, CDR1 LGHNA and CDR2 YSLEER. The CDR3 covers 14 residues. CDR3 nucleotide sequence: TGCGCCAGCAGCCTCGGGACAGTGGCCACTGAAGCTTTCTTT. It specifies CASSLGTVATEAFF.

Only a few counts were recorded for this clone. The sample holds other DNA sequences that translate to the same CDR3. The genes are TRBV29-1 and TRBJ2-1; 12 nucleotides agree with TRBD2. Germline loops: CDR1 SQVTM, CDR2 ANQGSEA. With 4 bases clipped from V and 4 bases from J, the junction kept 14 bases outside the gene matches. This CDR3 has 18 residues. CDR3 region: CSVAGGGLAGGVYNEQFF. The DNA of the CDR3 is TGCAGCGTTGCGGGGGGTGGGCTAGCGGGAGGGGTATACAATGAGCAGTTCTTC.

This sequence joins TRBV10-3 and TRBJ1-1; D is perhaps TRBD1 (5 bases). This CDR3 contains 18 residues. The V gene lost 0 bases and the J gene lost 1 base, with 18 bases spanning the gap. From germline, CDR1 is ENHRY and CDR2 SYGVKD. CDR3 sequence (DNA): TGTGCCATCAGTGAGTCTTGGCGGGGCGGGTTAGGGAACACTGAAGCTTTCTTT. It encodes CAISESWRGGLGNTEAFF.

The J gene is TRBJ1-5, the V gene TRBV19, with 8 bases aligning to TRBD1. Germline V gene lookup returns CDR1 LNHDA and CDR2 SQIVND (reference sequence). Trimming at V came to 5 bases and at J to 6 bases, leaving 9 bases not matched to a gene. The CDR3 has 15 amino acids. CDR3 residues: CASSWAGGGGQPQHF. CDR3 in DNA: TGTGCCAGTAGTTGGGCAGGGGGCGGAGGTCAGCCCCAGCATTTT. The entire variable domain, with the rest obtained from reference TRBV19 and TRBJ1-5, is as follows: DGGITQSPKYLFRKEGQNVTLSCEQNLNHDAMYWYRQDPGQGLRLIYYSQIVNDFQKGDIAEGYSVSREKKESFPLTVTSAQKNPTAFYLCASSWAGGGGQPQHFGDGTRLSIL.

There are a few counts of this clone. The rearrangement uses TRBV5-4 and TRBJ2-1; 15 bases are a match to TRBD2. The CDR3 is 15 amino acids. The ends lost 4 bases at V and 7 bases at J; junction bases unmatched: 3. Germline loops: CDR1 SGHNT, CDR2 YYREEE (reference sequence). The CDR3 sequence: CASSGLAGGRNEQFF. The CDR3 coding sequence is TGTGCCAGCAGCGGACTAGCGGGAGGGCGTAATGAGCAGTTCTTC.